A few counts support the clone carrying this T cell receptor (beta chain). What it binds is not known. TCRdb itself ran the RT-PCR reads through MiXCR, one entry per CDR3 protein. The sample lists approximately 700,000 distinct CDR3 sequences, more than 11% seen once, with 6.5% to 8.5% in the top ten. This CDR3 region has 13 residues. The junction had 7 bases not matched to a gene; V was cut back by 5 bases and J by 9 bases. The germline gives CDR1 SGHRS, CDR2 YFSETQ. This specimen comes from a study of response to subunit inactivated influenza vaccine. Broader study findings: Authors suggested that a seasonal influenza vaccination recruits few new T cells each time.

Material: PBMCs from blood, obtained approximately 15 days before vaccination. This clonotype was sampled from a man aged 45-65 years who received an inactivated influenza vaccine. V and J are TRBV5-1 and TRBJ2-1, with 8 positions matching TRBD1. The CDR3 spells CASRWTGQGEQFF. The DNA for the CDR3 is TGCGCCAGCAGGTGGACAGGGCAGGGTGAGCAGTTCTTC.